These 3 T cell receptor beta chains were sequenced from one sample in a study of cytomegalovirus exposure and HLA in healthy donors. The PCR contained 60 Vbeta and 13 Jbeta primers. Method: immunoSEQ multiplex PCR; TCRdb's copy keeps in-frame clones and lacks some. This sample has about 150,000 clones, with over 75% found just once. The sample taken for sequencing was PBMCs. These receptors were taken from a woman in her thirties in good health and CMV-seronegative.

This clone was recorded once. The rearrangement uses TRBV27 and TRBJ1-4; D is perhaps TRBD1 (5 bases). This CDR3 has 14 residues. Germline CDR1 reads MNHEY; CDR2 reads SMNVEV (reference sequence). V lost 3 bases and J 4 bases, leaving 9 bases between the germline ends. The DNA of the CDR3 is TGTGCCAGCAGTTTCCAGGGCCATAATGAAAAACTGTTTTTT. Protein: CASSFQGHNEKLFF. Variable domain in full (rest from reference TRBV27 and TRBJ1-4): EAQVTQNPRYLITVTGKKLTVTCSQNMNHEYMSWYRQDPGLGLRQIYYSMNVEVTDKGDVPEGYKVSRKEKRNFPLILESPSPNQTSLYFCASSFQGHNEKLFFGSGTQLSVL.

This rearrangement joins TRBV7-8 to TRBJ1-1; tentatively, D is TRBD1 (6 bases). Trimming stripped 4 bases from V and 2 bases from J, with 14 bases between. The CDR3 is 15 amino acids. The V gene's germline CDR1 is SGHVS and CDR2 FQNEAQ. The CDR3 coding sequence is TGTGCCAGCAGCTCGGGGGGGCGAGGAAACACTGAAGCTTTCTTT. Protein product: CASSSGGRGNTEAFF.

The V gene is TRBV4-1, the J gene TRBJ2-3, with TRBD2 matching over 7 bases. Germline V gene sequence: CDR1 MGHRA, CDR2 YSYEKL. J gave up 4 bases and V 1 base, and 14 bases lay outside the gene matches. The CDR3 runs 18 residues. The DNA for the CDR3 is TGCGCCAGCAGCCAAGCCGCCCCCCTAGCGGCCAGAGCAGATACGCAGTATTTT. Translation gives CASSQAAPLAARADTQYF.